This TCR beta chain was sequenced in a study of breast tumors, draining lymph nodes, adjacent tissues (dated by TCRdb to 2016 to 2017). Turning to the overall study: In breast cancer patients, the study compared the TCR beta repertoires of tumor, adjacent nontumor tissue and axillary lymph nodes. In human breast cancer, the study set out to assess how tumor, surrounding tissue and draining lymph node repertoires relate to one another and whether T cells might be exchanged between them. What the work shows at the level of the full study, not this receptor alone: The data were considered consistent with the idea that most tumor T cells come from the lymph node and then expand in tumor tissue. Tumor T-cell repertoires showed less diversity than lymph node repertoires and more diversity than nontumor tissue repertoires, and tumor T-cell repertoires showed preferential V and J gene usage. The study presented the conclusion that tumor T cells originate in lymph nodes as consistent with a hypothesis, not as something directly demonstrated. Tumor and nontumor tissue repertoires were found to be significantly more similar in luminal-like than in basal-like breast cancer.

V lost 2 bases and J lost 7 bases; the stretch between them is 2 bases long. CDR1 PRHDT and CDR2 FYEKMQ were looked up in the germline V gene (reference sequence). From cysteine to phenylalanine, the CDR3 is 11 amino acids long. The entry retains the CDR3 DNA only, 33 bases that are in frame from base 1. These reads were obtained on an Illumina HiSeq 2000. Multiplex PCR amplification was used to generate the TCR beta chain libraries. High-throughput sequencing was used to analyze the amplified TCR beta chain products. The raw public data were reprocessed by TCRdb itself: fastp quality trimming at Q25, MiXCR clonotype calling, in-frame beta chains only. Each CDR3 protein appears once, grouped with its most common genes and DNA. The table for this sample lists 150,000 or so distinct CDR3 sequences; roughly a third of them were counted only once. The biggest ten clones account for roughly 3.8% of the sample.

In this sample, this clonotype turned up many times. No antigen is known for it. Base-call qualities are not available, and no considerably larger clone is one nucleotide away. Lymph node samples were obtained from the axillary draining lymph nodes of breast cancer patients. This chain joins TRBV13 to TRBJ2-2; no D gene can be assigned with confidence. Sequencing was done on a sample of axillary lymph node tissue. The TCR comes from a female donor with breast cancer. Some clones in this sample may be carry-over from other donors' samples. The DNA reads TGTGCCAGCAGCTTAAACGGGGAGCTGTTTTTT. The resulting protein is CASSLNGELFF. This CDR3, with the reference TRBV13 and TRBJ2-2 proteins standing in past its ends, gives the full variable domain AAGVIQSPRHLIKEKRETATLKCYPIPRHDTVYWYQQGPGQDPQFLISFYEKMQSDKGSIPDRFSAQQFSDYHSELNMSSLELGDSALYFCASSLNGELFFGEGSRLTVL.